The 29 T cell receptor beta chains in this list originate from one sample, sequenced in a study of shared clonotypes between healthy human individuals. The repertoire was sequenced with immunoSEQ multiplex PCR; TCRdb's copy has only in-frame clones and lacks some. The sample shows about 2.4 million clones, 80% to 95% of them seen only once. Sequences were obtained from naive CD4+ T cells from PBMCs. The subset denotes: CD45RA+ positively selected. These receptors all stem from a man aged 18 to 30 in good health. Some clones in this sample may be carry-over from other donors' samples.

The CDR3 here is CASSRGTSGRPNYEQYF. For the CDR3, the DNA is TGTGCCAGCAGTCGCGGGACTAGCGGGAGGCCTAACTACGAGCAGTACTTC. This chain uses TRBV4-2 with TRBJ2-5; TRBD2 agrees at 15 bases. Near its end, the DNA agrees better with TRBJ2-7, so the J call may be wrong. The CDR3 loop spans 17 amino acids. Germline CDR1 is LGHNA and CDR2 is YNFKEQ.

CDR3 DNA sequence: TGTGCCAGCAGCCAAGAAGGGGGCATGTCGGAGACCCAGTACTTC. Amino acid sequence: CASSQEGGMSETQYF. The chain carries TRBV4-2 and TRBJ2-5, with 7 bases aligning to TRBD1. The germline V gene encodes CDR1 LGHNA and CDR2 YNFKEQ. The ends lost 0 bases at V and 5 bases at J; junction bases unmatched: 6. The CDR3 totals 15 residues.

This clone was detected once. The chain couples TRBV14 to TRBJ2-7; D gene unclear. The V gene's germline CDR1 is SGHDN and CDR2 FVKESK. V shed 5 bases and J shed 5 bases, with 10 bases lying between them. This CDR3 is 12 amino acids long. The CDR3 loop reads CASSSYWDEQYF. CDR3 sequence (DNA): TGTGCCAGCAGCTCGTACTGGGACGAGCAGTACTTC.

In regard to this clone: Other nucleotide sequences from this sample produce the same CDR3. The V gene is TRBV28, the J gene TRBJ2-1, with TRBD2 matching over 10 bases. CDR1 MDHEN and CDR2 SYDVKM come from the germline V gene. The CDR3 is 16 amino acids. Trimming took 5 bases from V and 6 from J; bases not matched to a gene: 10. CDR3 sequence reads: CASSPPRLAGVNEQFF. The DNA for the CDR3 is TGTGCCAGCAGTCCCCCCCGGCTAGCGGGAGTCAATGAGCAGTTCTTC.

V is TRBV9 and J is TRBJ2-1; 7 nucleotides agree with TRBD1. V lost 0 bases, J lost 2 bases, and 5 bases stayed unmatched. Germline lookup yields CDR1 SGDLS and CDR2 YYNGEE. There are 16 residues in the CDR3. The CDR3 DNA follows: TGTGCCAGCAGCGTAGATTCGGACAGGCCCTACAATGAGCAGTTCTTC. Amino acid sequence: CASSVDSDRPYNEQFF. Full variable domain (missing parts from reference TRBV9 and TRBJ2-1): DSGVTQTPKHLITATGQRVTLRCSPRSGDLSVYWYQQSLDQGLQFLIQYYNGEERAKGNILERFSAQQFPDLHSELNLSSLELGDSALYFCASSVDSDRPYNEQFFGPGTRLTVL.

This chain uses TRBV4-2 with TRBJ2-3; a possible D gene is TRBD2 (5 bases). Trimming pared 2 bases from V and 2 bases from J, leaving 8 bases between. CDR3 size: 14 residues. The germline gives CDR1 LGHNA, CDR2 YNFKEQ. The CDR3: CASSQLEDTDTQYF. The CDR3 region has the DNA TGTGCCAGCAGCCAACTGGAGGACACAGATACGCAGTATTTT.

The CDR3 reads CASSAGQGGGETQYF. As DNA, the CDR3 is TGTGCCAGCAGCGCGGGACAGGGAGGGGGAGAGACCCAGTACTTC. The chain employs TRBV7-9 and TRBJ2-5, with 9 bases matching TRBD1. The germline V gene has CDR1 SEHNR and CDR2 FQNEAQ (reference sequence). The ends lost 5 bases at V and 4 bases at J; junction bases unmatched: 8. CDR3 length: 15 residues. Together with reference TRBV7-9 and TRBJ2-5, the CDR3 gives the full variable domain: DTGVSQNPRHKITKRGQNVTFRCDPISEHNRLYWYRQTLGQGPEFLTYFQNEAQLEKSRLLSDRFSAERPKGSFSTLEIQRTEQGDSAMYLCASSAGQGGGETQYFGPGTRLLVL.

This clone was observed a single time. The chain combines TRBV7-2 with TRBJ2-7; 12 nucleotides agree with TRBD1. The germline V gene encodes CDR1 SGHTA and CDR2 FQGNSA. Trimming at V came to 1 base and at J to 5 bases, leaving 6 bases not matched to a gene. The CDR3 spans 16 residues. The CDR3 loop reads CASSLVSGQGAHEQYF. CDR3 nucleotide sequence: TGTGCCAGCAGCTTAGTGTCGGGACAGGGGGCCCACGAGCAGTACTTC.

The chain is built from TRBV5-1 and TRBJ2-7; D remains unclear. Germline V CDR1 and CDR2: SGHRS, YFSETQ. Trimming left V 0 bases short and J 2 bases short, with 12 bases between. CDR3 length: 15 residues. The CDR3 region has the DNA TGCGCCAGCAGCTTGGATATCCACACTGCCTACGAGCAGTACTTC. This translates into CASSLDIHTAYEQYF. The full variable domain, with the rest looked up from reference TRBV5-1 and TRBJ2-7, is KAGVTQTPRYLIKTRGQQVTLSCSPISGHRSVSWYQQTPGQGLQFLFEYFSETQRNKGNFPGRFSGRQFSNSRSEMNVSTLELGDSALYLCASSLDIHTAYEQYFGPGTRLTVT.

The chain carries TRBV7-7 and TRBJ2-2, with 7 bases aligning to TRBD2. This CDR3 has 14 amino acids. Trimming removed 6 bases from V and 1 base from J; junction bases left unmatched: 2. CDR1 and CDR2 (germline): SSHAT, FNYEAQ (reference sequence). This CDR3 reads CASSIAGNTGELFF. CDR3 bases: TGTGCCAGCAGTATAGCGGGGAACACCGGGGAGCTGTTTTTT.

The V gene is TRBV13, the J gene TRBJ2-7; 8 nucleotides agree with TRBD1. From germline, CDR1 is PRHDT and CDR2 FYEKMQ (reference sequence). The CDR3 is made up of 14 amino acids. J gave up 6 bases and V 3 bases, and 7 bases lay outside the gene matches. CDR3 nucleotides: TGTGCCAGCAGCTTGACAGGGGACCACTCCGAGCAGTACTTC. This translates into CASSLTGDHSEQYF.

This clone was counted a few times. This sequence joins TRBV2 and TRBJ1-1, with TRBD1 matching over 7 bases. With 8 bases clipped from V and 5 bases from J, the junction kept 11 bases outside the gene matches. The germline gives CDR1 SNHLY, CDR2 FYNNEI. The CDR3 extends over 14 amino acids. Here the CDR3 reads CASPRGVGRTEAFF. The CDR3 DNA reads as TGTGCCAGCCCCAGGGGGGTGGGTAGGACTGAAGCTTTCTTT.

The chain carries TRBV2 and TRBJ2-3; 9 bases line up with TRBD1. CDR1 is SNHLY and CDR2 is FYNNEI in the germline V gene. With V trimmed by 3 bases and J by 3 bases, 1 base remained unmatched. The CDR3 runs to 14 residues. The CDR3 protein is CASSEDRGTDTQYF. DNA for the CDR3: TGTGCCAGCAGTGAGGACAGGGGAACAGATACGCAGTATTTT.

The chain couples TRBV2 to TRBJ2-5; no firm D call. The J call may be incorrect, as the DNA end agrees better with TRBJ2-7. The CDR3 is made up of 14 amino acids. Germline V lookup: CDR1 SNHLY, CDR2 FYNNEI. CDR3 DNA sequence: TGTGCCAGCAGTGAAGAGGCAGCGTTCTACGAGCAGTACTTC. This gives the protein CASSEEAAFYEQYF.

Remarks on this clone: Other nucleotide sequences from this sample produce the same CDR3. The chain employs TRBV10-3 and TRBJ1-1; tentative D call: TRBD1 (5 bases). Germline V CDR1 and CDR2: ENHRY, SYGVKD. Trimming cost V 8 bases and J 4 bases, with 11 bases left between them. This CDR3 region has 12 residues. The CDR3 spells CAISPGGTEAFF. The CDR3 DNA reads TGTGCCATCTCCCCCGGGGGCACTGAAGCTTTCTTT.

The CDR3 spells CASSLGQGFYTIYF. The CDR3 DNA sequence: TGTGCCAGCAGCCTGGGACAGGGTTTTTATACCATATATTTT. J is TRBJ1-3 and V is TRBV5-8; TRBD1 matches at 9 bases. The CDR3 is made up of 14 amino acids. CDR1 and CDR2 (germline): SGHTS, YDEGEE. The V gene end was trimmed by 4 bases and the J gene end by 10 bases; junction bases not matched to a gene: 9.

V usage is TRBV7-2 and J usage is TRBJ1-1, with 10 bases matching TRBD1. V gave up 5 bases and J gave up 10 bases; unmatched junction bases: 13. The CDR3 length is 15 residues. Per germline, CDR1 SGHTA and CDR2 FQGNSA. The DNA of the CDR3 is TGTGCCAGCAGCGTCGCCGGGACAGGGGTCGGTGGAGCTTTCTTT. Translation: CASSVAGTGVGGAFF.

This chain joins TRBV29-1 and TRBJ2-7; 7 bases match TRBD1. The CDR3 runs 12 residues. After removal of 5 bases from V and 7 bases from J, the junction contained 8 bases not matched to a gene. Germline loops: CDR1 SQVTM, CDR2 ANQGSEA. DNA of the CDR3: TGCAGCGTTCGGACAGGCCCTTGGGAGCAGTACTTC. Translated, it gives CSVRTGPWEQYF.

The V and J genes are TRBV28 and TRBJ1-3, with D unclear. The CDR3 covers 15 residues. Between the trimmed V and J ends, which lost 3 bases and 0 bases, there was a span of 9 bases. Germline assignment: CDR1 MDHEN and CDR2 SYDVKM. This chain's CDR3 is CASSFTSFSGNTIYF. In nucleotides, the CDR3 is TGTGCCAGCAGTTTCACATCCTTCTCTGGAAACACCATATATTTT.

The chain recombines TRBV19 with TRBJ1-5, with 7 bases lining up with TRBD1. CDR1 is LNHDA, CDR2 SQIVND, per germline (reference sequence). Trimming cost V 5 bases and J 6 bases; bases outside gene matches: 4. The CDR3 covers 13 residues. The CDR3 sequence is CASSPTGTQPQHF. In DNA, the CDR3 is TGTGCCAGTAGTCCGACAGGGACTCAGCCCCAGCATTTT.

The CDR3 DNA follows: TGTGCCAGCAGCGTACTTAAGGGCGGCTACTACGAGCAGTACTTC. Residues: CASSVLKGGYYEQYF. The chain joins TRBV9 to TRBJ2-7; unclear D gene. This CDR3 is 15 amino acids long. From germline, CDR1 is SGDLS and CDR2 YYNGEE. The V gene lost 1 base and the J gene lost 3 bases, with 14 bases spanning the gap.

V gene TRBV19 combines with J gene TRBJ1-5; D is undetermined. Trimming shortened V by 2 bases and J by 2 bases, and 13 bases separated the two germline ends. Germline V gene data show CDR1 as LNHDA and CDR2 as SQIVND (reference sequence). The CDR3 has 16 residues. This CDR3 reads CASSIISRRGNQPQHF. As DNA, the CDR3 is TGTGCCAGTAGTATAATATCTAGGAGGGGCAATCAGCCCCAGCATTTT.

The chain is built from TRBV5-1 and TRBJ2-3; D may be TRBD1 (6 bases). V lost 0 bases, J lost 3 bases, and 8 bases lay in between. There are 14 residues in the CDR3. Germline assignment: CDR1 SGHRS and CDR2 YFSETQ. The CDR3 reads CASSLDRVTDTQYF. In nucleotides, the CDR3 is TGCGCCAGCAGCTTGGACAGGGTAACAGATACGCAGTATTTT. Variable domain in full (rest from reference TRBV5-1 and TRBJ2-3): KAGVTQTPRYLIKTRGQQVTLSCSPISGHRSVSWYQQTPGQGLQFLFEYFSETQRNKGNFPGRFSGRQFSNSRSEMNVSTLELGDSALYLCASSLDRVTDTQYFGPGTRLTVL.

The J gene is TRBJ2-5, the V gene TRBV7-2; D is undetermined. Trimming removed 6 bases at V and 5 bases at J, with 16 bases between. The CDR3 length is 14 residues. In germline, CDR1 is SGHTA, CDR2 FQGNSA. CDR3 protein: CASSLRSYRETQYF. CDR3 in DNA: TGTGCCAGCAGTCTTCGGAGCTACCGGGAGACCCAGTACTTC. Complete variable domain (other parts from reference TRBV7-2 and TRBJ2-5): GAGVSQSPSNKVTEKGKDVELRCDPISGHTALYWYRQSLGQGLEFLIYFQGNSAPDKSGLPSDRFSAERTGGSVSTLTIQRTQQEDSAVYLCASSLRSYRETQYFGPGTRLLVL.

The chain joins TRBV18 to TRBJ2-7, with 11 positions matching TRBD2. The CDR3 totals 16 residues. After removal of 2 bases from V and 4 bases from J, the junction contained 7 bases not matched to a gene. CDR1 and CDR2 from the germline V gene are KGHSH and LQKENI. The CDR3 loop is CASSPSGTSGGYEQYF. The CDR3 nucleotides are TGTGCCAGCTCACCATCCGGGACTAGCGGAGGATACGAGCAGTACTTC.

This sequence joins TRBV9 and TRBJ2-1; D not certain. There are 16 residues in the CDR3. CDR1 and CDR2 from the germline V gene are SGDLS and YYNGEE. V dropped 0 bases and J dropped 2 bases, with 12 bases sitting between them. The CDR3 DNA sequence: TGTGCCAGCAGCGTAGTACCGGGCCCTACCTACAATGAGCAGTTCTTC. It encodes CASSVVPGPTYNEQFF.

The chain joins TRBV4-1 to TRBJ2-1, with 8 bases aligning to TRBD2. Germline assignment: CDR1 MGHRA and CDR2 YSYEKL. This CDR3 region has 19 residues. The V segment lost 0 bases and the J segment 4 bases; nucleotides outside the gene matches: 14. The CDR3 DNA reads TGCGCCAGCAGCCAAGAAGGACGGACAGCGGGAGCGCATTACAATGAGCAGTTCTTC. Translation gives CASSQEGRTAGAHYNEQFF.

The count of this clone is one. The chain joins TRBV6-1 to TRBJ2-3; D gene ambiguous. The CDR3 spans 13 residues. Germline loops: CDR1 MNHNS, CDR2 SASEGT. V was trimmed by 2 bases and J by 4 bases, leaving 7 bases between them. The CDR3: CASSEFNPDTQYF. The CDR3 coding sequence is TGTGCCAGCAGTGAATTCAACCCAGATACGCAGTATTTT.

This chain links TRBV18 with TRBJ1-1; no clear D gene. V lost 2 bases and J lost 0, with 10 bases in between. The CDR3 runs to 15 residues. Germline CDR1 KGHSH, CDR2 LQKENI. DNA for the CDR3: TGTGCCAGCTCACCAATGCAGCAGCTGAACACTGAAGCTTTCTTT. Translation: CASSPMQQLNTEAFF.